This TCR beta chain was captured in a study of cytomegalovirus exposure and HLA in healthy donors. Findings and caveats of the study: HLA alleles were associated with roughly 17,000 TCR beta sequences in a later analysis at 0.05 false discovery rate.

PCR amplification relied on 60 Vbeta primers (plus 13 Jbeta primers). Measured with immunoSEQ multiplex PCR; TCRdb has only the in-frame clones, and not every one. The data hold 150,000 to 200,000 clones, with around 77% observed a single time. CDR1 and CDR2 from the germline V gene are SEHNR and FQNEAQ (reference sequence). This CDR3 spans 14 amino acids. Trimming cost V 1 base and J 7 bases, with 11 bases left between them. Details on this clone: What it binds is not known.

The source is a man aged 50-59 years in good health and CMV-seropositive. Sequencing used PBMCs. The chain couples TRBV7-9 to TRBJ1-5, with D perhaps TRBD1 (5 bases). CDR3 in amino acids: CASSLGGVGQPQHF. CDR3 in DNA: TGTGCCAGCAGCTTAGGGGGGGTCGGCCAGCCCCAGCATTTT.